This T cell receptor beta chain derives from a study of T cell responses to AZD1222 COVID-19 vaccine. Whole-study results and caveats: No repertoire was sampled before or during the peak T cell response, only after it.

Of note for this clone: Its matching antigen is unknown.

The CDR3 totals 14 residues. CDR1 is SQVTM, CDR2 ANQGSEA, per germline. V gave up 2 bases and J gave up 8 bases; unmatched junction bases: 8. The repertoire was sequenced with immunoSEQ multiplex PCR; TCRdb's copy has only in-frame clones and lacks some. The sample has approximately 67,000 clones, 80% to 90% seen once. This TCR was sampled from an adult in good health. Sequenced here: peripheral blood, sampled on day 0 of AZD1222 vaccination. The chain has TRBV29-1 and TRBJ2-1, with 8 bases identical to TRBD2. The CDR3 spells CSVEPSGSADEQFF. As DNA, the CDR3 is TGCAGCGTTGAACCCAGCGGGAGTGCAGATGAGCAGTTCTTC.